These T cell receptor beta chains were read from a single sample in a study of CD8+CD57+ T cells in acquired aplastic anemia. One entry per CDR3 protein results from TCRdb running MiXCR on the reads. The table shows 300,000 or so distinct CDR3 sequences, with 55% to 60% occurring only once. Material: sorted CD4+, CD8+, or CD8+CD57+ T cells (not recorded which) from PBMCs. The receptors were sampled from a human donor with severe aplastic anemia or a healthy control (not recorded which). The CDR3 runs from the conserved cysteine through the conserved F or W. The order of the fields is J gene, D gene, V gene, clone size, CDR3 protein, CDR3 DNA. A D gene is named only where the DNA matches it firmly. Rows may omit the clone size; those that give it use once, few, many or a size class.

TRBJ2-7,TRBD2,TRBV2,many,CASRGEAGAYEQYF,TGTGCCAGCAGGGGCGAAGCGGGAGCCTACGAGCAGTACTTC
TRBJ1-4,.,TRBV6-1,.,CASSVSGGQRNEKLFF,TGTGCCAGCAGTGTTTCAGGCGGGCAGCGAAATGAAAAACTGTTTTTT
TRBJ2-7,.,TRBV25-1,.,CASSGGLAYEQYF,TGTGCCAGCAGTGGAGGTCTAGCCTACGAGCAGTACTTC
TRBJ2-7,.,TRBV30,many,CAWSGGLTYEQYF,TGTGCCTGGAGTGGAGGGCTAACCTACGAGCAGTACTTC
TRBJ1-5,.,TRBV12-3/TRBV12-4,.,CASTNDGNQPQHF,TGTGCCAGCACGAATGACGGGAATCAGCCCCAGCATTTT
TRBJ2-7,.,TRBV7-9,few,CASSLQYGTQTYEQYF,TGTGCCAGCAGCTTGCAATACGGGACACAAACCTACGAGCAGTACTTC
TRBJ2-7,.,TRBV20-1,.,CSARSDGSYEQYF,TGCAGTGCTCGTTCGGACGGATCCTACGAGCAGTACTTC
TRBJ1-2,TRBD1,TRBV7-9,.,CASSRRQGREVGYTF,TGTGCCAGCAGCCGCCGACAGGGCCGGGAGGTAGGCTACACCTTC
TRBJ2-1,TRBD2,TRBV10-3,.,CAIEASGRAYNEQFF,TGTGCCATCGAGGCTAGCGGGAGGGCTTACAATGAGCAGTTCTTC
TRBJ1-1,.,TRBV15,.,CATSRDRRGNTEAFF,TGTGCCACCAGCAGAGATCGGAGGGGGAACACTGAAGCTTTCTTT
TRBJ2-7,.,TRBV15,.,CATSRDPRWEQYF,TGTGCCACCAGCAGAGACCCTAGGTGGGAGCAGTACTTC
TRBJ2-3,TRBD2,TRBV5-6,.,CASSLRQLAGNTDTQYF,TGTGCCAGCAGCTTGCGTCAACTAGCGGGGAACACAGATACGCAGTATTTT
TRBJ2-3,.,TRBV19,.,CASSTPLSGDTQYF,TGTGCCAGTAGTACCCCGCTTTCGGGAGATACGCAGTATTTT
TRBJ1-2,TRBD1,TRBV7-9,many,CASSLWTGAYGYTF,TGTGCCAGCAGCTTATGGACAGGGGCATATGGCTACACCTTC
TRBJ2-5,TRBD2,TRBV7-7,.,CASSSTSASGETQYF,TGTGCTAGCAGCTCGACTAGCGCGTCGGGGGAGACCCAGTACTTC
TRBJ2-1,TRBD2,TRBV6-5,few,CASSYNRGSGLEQFF,TGTGCCAGCAGTTACAACCGAGGTAGCGGGTTGGAGCAGTTCTTC
TRBJ1-1,.,TRBV20-1,many,CSARRLDTEAFF,TGCAGTGCGAGACGATTGGACACTGAAGCTTTCTTT
TRBJ2-6,TRBD1,TRBV4-1,.,CASSQDPRPQGAAGANVLTF,TGCGCCAGCAGCCAAGATCCTCGACCTCAGGGGGCGGCCGGGGCCAACGTCCTGACTTTC
TRBJ2-7,TRBD2,TRBV19,many,CASSKTSVSSYEQYF,TGTGCCAGTAGTAAAACTAGCGTCAGCTCCTACGAGCAGTACTTC
TRBJ2-1,TRBD2,TRBV19,.,CASRPNPGLAGGQFF,TGTGCCAGTAGACCCAACCCGGGACTAGCGGGAGGGCAGTTCTTC
TRBJ2-7,TRBD1,TRBV6-6,many,CASSHTGTGAYEQYF,TGTGCCAGCAGTCATACCGGGACAGGAGCCTACGAGCAGTACTTC
TRBJ2-1,TRBD1,TRBV27,many,CASSPSGGRTNEQFF,TGTGCCAGCAGTCCCTCAGGGGGCAGAACTAATGAGCAGTTCTTC
TRBJ1-4,.,TRBV7-9,.,CASSLRAEELFF,TGTGCCAGCAGCTTAAGGGCCGAGGAACTGTTTTTT
TRBJ1-2,.,TRBV19,.,CASSMMENYGYTF,TGTGCCAGTAGTATGATGGAGAACTATGGCTACACCTTC
TRBJ1-6,TRBD1,TRBV7-6,.,CASSGRDSNSPLHF,TGTGCCAGCAGCGGCCGGGACAGTAATTCACCCCTCCACTTT
TRBJ1-4,.,TRBV19,.,CASSGANHNEKLFF,TGTGCCAGTAGTGGGGCCAACCATAATGAAAAACTGTTTTTT
TRBJ2-5,.,TRBV9,.,CASSVGTVRQETQYF,TGTGCCAGCAGCGTAGGTACGGTCCGTCAAGAGACCCAGTACTTC
TRBJ1-6,.,TRBV7-9,.,CASSRDHSPLHF,TGTGCCAGCTCAAGGGACCACTCACCCCTCCACTTT
TRBJ2-5,TRBD1,TRBV6-6,once,CASSYGQDRILRETQYF,TGTGCCAGCAGTTACGGGCAGGACAGGATCTTACGGGAGACCCAGTACTTC
TRBJ2-1,TRBD2,TRBV10-3,once,CASQPGLAGNEQFF,TGTGCCTCACAACCGGGACTAGCGGGAAATGAGCAGTTCTTC
TRBJ2-3,TRBD2,TRBV6-5,many,CASSARGVRATDTQYF,TGTGCCAGCAGCGCGCGGGGGGTAAGGGCAACAGATACGCAGTATTTT
TRBJ1-3,.,TRBV2,.,CASSESSSGNTIYF,TGTGCCAGCAGTGAGAGCAGCTCTGGAAACACCATATATTTT
TRBJ2-2,TRBD2,TRBV2,.,CASSEGLAGVANTGELFF,TGTGCCAGCAGTGAGGGACTAGCGGGAGTCGCGAACACCGGGGAGCTGTTTTTT
TRBJ2-5,TRBD2,TRBV4-2,many,CASSQGLAAYAPLQETQYF,TGTGCCAGCAGCCAGGGACTAGCCGCGTATGCGCCCCTCCAAGAGACCCAGTACTTC
TRBJ2-7,TRBD1,TRBV24-1,.,CATSDPTGDEQYF,TGTGCCACCAGTGACCCGACAGGGGACGAGCAGTACTTC
TRBJ1-2,.,TRBV19,.,CASSIRYGYTF,TGTGCCAGTAGTATCCGCTATGGCTACACCTTC
TRBJ1-3,.,TRBV11-2,.,CASSLGRRLAGAPDTIYF,TGTGCCAGCAGCTTAGGTCGTCGACTAGCGGGGGCCCCGGACACCATATATTTT
TRBJ1-2,TRBD1,TRBV5-1,many,CASSLTGVGGYTF,TGCGCCAGCAGCTTGACAGGGGTTGGGGGCTACACCTTC
TRBJ2-3,TRBD1,TRBV7-3,.,CASSFSGGRPDTQYF,TGTGCCAGCAGCTTTTCAGGGGGCCGCCCAGATACGCAGTATTTT
TRBJ2-7,.,TRBV5-6,few,CASSSGRGEQYF,TGTGCCAGCAGCTCAGGGCGAGGGGAGCAGTACTTC
TRBJ2-5,TRBD1,TRBV2,.,CASKTGGSKRETQYF,TGTGCCAGCAAAACAGGGGGCTCAAAGAGGGAGACCCAGTACTTC
TRBJ1-5,.,TRBV28,many,CASTGPPRPQHF,TGTGCCAGCACCGGTCCCCCTCGGCCCCAGCATTTT
TRBJ2-3,.,TRBV2,once,CASSGDRQTGSTDTQYF,TGTGCCAGCAGCGGCGACAGGCAAACGGGGAGCACAGATACGCAGTATTTT
TRBJ2-3,.,TRBV24-1,.,CATSSTGTSTDTRYF,TGTGCCACCAGTAGTACAGGAACAAGCACAGATACGCGGTATTTT
TRBJ2-3,.,TRBV6-1,many,CASSRVQGGADTQYF,TGTGCCAGCAGCAGAGTACAGGGAGGAGCAGATACGCAGTATTTT
TRBJ2-1,.,TRBV7-2,.,CASSFRGHNEQFF,TGTGCCAGCAGCTTCCGGGGCCACAATGAGCAGTTCTTC
TRBJ1-5,.,TRBV29-1,once,CSAKLAGGDQPQHF,TGCAGCGCCAAGTTGGCGGGGGGAGATCAGCCCCAGCATTTT
TRBJ2-7,TRBD2,TRBV5-1,.,CASSSGLGAGYEQHF,TGCGCCAGCAGCTCTGGACTAGGGGCGGGTTACGAGCAGCACTTC
TRBJ2-7,TRBD2,TRBV4-1,.,CASRRTSGTSYEQYF,TGCGCCAGCAGACGGACTAGCGGGACTTCCTACGAGCAGTACTTC
TRBJ1-2,TRBD1,TRBV5-4,many,CASSKNVDREAYGYTF,TGTGCCAGCAGCAAGAACGTGGACAGGGAGGCCTATGGCTACACCTTC
TRBJ2-1,TRBD2,TRBV10-3,few,CAISEPGGGSYNEQFF,TGTGCCATCAGTGAGCCGGGAGGTGGATCCTACAATGAGCAGTTCTTC
TRBJ2-5,TRBD2,TRBV24-1,once,CATGPTSGGKETQYF,TGTGCCACCGGCCCTACTAGCGGGGGTAAAGAGACCCAGTACTTC
TRBJ2-7,TRBD1,TRBV7-8,few,CASSPRDREAEQYF,TGTGCCAGCAGTCCCCGGGACAGGGAGGCTGAGCAGTACTTC
TRBJ1-4,.,TRBV28,.,CASSTGATNEKLFF,TGTGCCAGCAGCACCGGGGCTACTAATGAAAAACTGTTTTTT
TRBJ1-4,.,TRBV15,few,CATSRDRSAQGEKLFF,TGTGCCACCAGCAGAGATAGGTCGGCCCAGGGGGAAAAACTGTTTTTT